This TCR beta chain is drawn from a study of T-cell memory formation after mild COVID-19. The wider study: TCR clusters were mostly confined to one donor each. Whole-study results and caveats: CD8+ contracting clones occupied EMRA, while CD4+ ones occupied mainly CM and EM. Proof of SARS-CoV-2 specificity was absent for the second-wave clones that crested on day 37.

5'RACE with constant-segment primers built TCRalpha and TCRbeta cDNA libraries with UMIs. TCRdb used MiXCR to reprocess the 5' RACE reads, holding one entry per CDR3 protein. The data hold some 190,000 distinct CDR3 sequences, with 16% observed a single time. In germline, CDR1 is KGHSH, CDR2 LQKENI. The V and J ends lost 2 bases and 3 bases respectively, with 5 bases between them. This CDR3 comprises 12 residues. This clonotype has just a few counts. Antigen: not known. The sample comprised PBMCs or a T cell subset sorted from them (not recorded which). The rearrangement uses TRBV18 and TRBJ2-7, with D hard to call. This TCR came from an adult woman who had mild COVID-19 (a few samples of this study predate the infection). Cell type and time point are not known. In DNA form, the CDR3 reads TGTGCCAGCTCACCAGCAAACTACGAGCAGTACTTC. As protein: CASSPANYEQYF.